The clone carrying this TCR beta chain was seen more than once but under ten times. The antigen is undetermined. This record comes from a study of T cell repertoires in cytomegalovirus infection. At the level of the study: Peptides in the study included HLA-C-restricted and HLA-B-restricted CMV epitopes. Public TCR beta signature analysis indicated the presence of both CMV infection and matching HLA type. Study-level points and caveats: Ex vivo, HLA-C-restricted CMV-specific TCR beta clonotypes prevailed over the rest of the response. Adding up the frequency of public TCR beta families identified people who carried CMV plus the relevant HLA.

V lost 6 bases and J lost 5, with 19 bases in between. The CDR3 spans 16 residues. CDR1 and CDR2 (germline): MDHEN, SYDVKM. TCRdb reprocessed the reads via MiXCR and lists one record per CDR3 protein. The data show approximately 730,000 distinct CDR3 sequences, roughly 29% seen once. The source of this sequence is a human donor in good health (CMV status not recorded). Some clones in this sample may be carry-over from other donors' samples. Sequenced here: cultured CD8+ T cells from PBMCs, sampled from culture after CMV antigen stimulation. The chain combines TRBV28 with TRBJ1-4; D is undetermined. Here the CDR3 reads CASSWETSRRNEKLFF. CDR3 DNA sequence: TGTGCCAGCAGCTGGGAGACCTCCCGAAGAAATGAAAAACTGTTTTTT.